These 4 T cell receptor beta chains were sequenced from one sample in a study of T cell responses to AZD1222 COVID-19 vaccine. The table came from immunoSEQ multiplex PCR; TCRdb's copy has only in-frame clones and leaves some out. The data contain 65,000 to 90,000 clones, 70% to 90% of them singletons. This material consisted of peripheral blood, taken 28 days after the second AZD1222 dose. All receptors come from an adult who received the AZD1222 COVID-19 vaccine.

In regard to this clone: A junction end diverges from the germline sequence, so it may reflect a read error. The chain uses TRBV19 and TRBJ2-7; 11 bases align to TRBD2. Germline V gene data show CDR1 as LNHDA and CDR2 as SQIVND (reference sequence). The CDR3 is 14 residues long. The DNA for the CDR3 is TGTGCCAGCAGTATAGGGACTAGCGGCTACGAGCAGTACTTC. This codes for CASSIGTSGYEQYF. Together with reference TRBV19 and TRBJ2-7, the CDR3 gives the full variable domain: DGGITQSPKYLFRKEGQNVTLSCEQNLNHDAMYWYRQDPGQGLRLIYYSQIVNDFQKGDIAEGYSVSREKKESFPLTVTSAQKNPTAFYLCASSIGTSGYEQYFGPGTRLTVT.

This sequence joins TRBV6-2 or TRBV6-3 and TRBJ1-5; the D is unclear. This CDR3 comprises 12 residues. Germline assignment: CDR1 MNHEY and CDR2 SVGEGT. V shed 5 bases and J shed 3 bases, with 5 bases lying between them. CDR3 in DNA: TGTGCCAGCAGTACCTTCAATCAGCCCCAGCATTTT. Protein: CASSTFNQPQHF.

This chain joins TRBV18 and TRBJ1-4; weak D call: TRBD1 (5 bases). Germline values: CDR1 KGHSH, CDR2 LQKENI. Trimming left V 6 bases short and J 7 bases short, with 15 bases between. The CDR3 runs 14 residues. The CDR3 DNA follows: TGTGCCAGCTCGACAATATGGGGCGGTGAAAAACTGTTTTTT. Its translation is CASSTIWGGEKLFF.

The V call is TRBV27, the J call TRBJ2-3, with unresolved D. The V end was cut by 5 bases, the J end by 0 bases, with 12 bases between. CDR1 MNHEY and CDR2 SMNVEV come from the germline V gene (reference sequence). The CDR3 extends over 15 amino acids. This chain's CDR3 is CASSHGPGSTDTQYF. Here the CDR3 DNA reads TGTGCCAGCAGTCACGGACCCGGTAGCACAGATACGCAGTATTTT.